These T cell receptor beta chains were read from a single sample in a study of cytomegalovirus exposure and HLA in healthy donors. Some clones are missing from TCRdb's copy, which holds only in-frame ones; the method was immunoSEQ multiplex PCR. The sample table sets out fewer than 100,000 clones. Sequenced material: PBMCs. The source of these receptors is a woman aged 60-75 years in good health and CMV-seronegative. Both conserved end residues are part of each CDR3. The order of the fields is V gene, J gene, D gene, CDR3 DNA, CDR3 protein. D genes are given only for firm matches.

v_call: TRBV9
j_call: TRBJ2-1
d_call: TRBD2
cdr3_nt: TGTGCCAGCAGCGCCAAGCGGGAGGACATTCTGGCGCAGTTCTTC
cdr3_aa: CASSAKREDILAQFF

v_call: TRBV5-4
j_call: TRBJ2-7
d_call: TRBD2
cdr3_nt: TGTGCCAGCGCGGGGGAGTACGAGCAGTACTTC
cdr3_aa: CASAGEYEQYF

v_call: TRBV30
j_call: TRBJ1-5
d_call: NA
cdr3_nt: TGTGCCCAGGACAGCTATAGCAATCAGCCCCAGCATTTT
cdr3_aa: CAQDSYSNQPQHF

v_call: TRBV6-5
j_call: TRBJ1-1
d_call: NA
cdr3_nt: TGTGCCAGCAGTTACGCGGGGAACACTGAAGCTTTCTTT
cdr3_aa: CASSYAGNTEAFF

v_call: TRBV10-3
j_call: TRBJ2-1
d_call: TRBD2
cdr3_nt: TGTGCCATCCGCCCCACGATAGCGGGAGGAGACAATGAGCAGTTCTTC
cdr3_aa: CAIRPTIAGGDNEQFF

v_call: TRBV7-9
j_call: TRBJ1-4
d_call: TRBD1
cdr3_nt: TGTGCCAGCAGCTCACAGGGGCGGGAAAAACTGTTTTTT
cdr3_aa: CASSSQGREKLFF

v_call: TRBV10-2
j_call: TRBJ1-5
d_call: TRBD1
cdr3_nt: TGCGCCAGCACCCTGGACAGGGTTGGCAATCAGCCCCAGCATTTT
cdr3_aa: CASTLDRVGNQPQHF

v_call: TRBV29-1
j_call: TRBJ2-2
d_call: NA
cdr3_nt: TGCAGCGTTGAGGCTCCGGGAGCCACCGGGGAGCTGTTTTTT
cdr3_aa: CSVEAPGATGELFF

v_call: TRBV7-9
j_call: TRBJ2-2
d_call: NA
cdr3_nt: TGTGCCAGCAGCCTCGGACTAACGAACACCGGGGAGCTGTTTTTT
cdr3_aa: CASSLGLTNTGELFF

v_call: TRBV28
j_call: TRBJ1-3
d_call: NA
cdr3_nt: TGTGCCAGCGTCCCGGGGGCTGGAAACACCATATATTTT
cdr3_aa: CASVPGAGNTIYF

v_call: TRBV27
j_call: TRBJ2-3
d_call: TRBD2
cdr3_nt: TGTGCCAGCGCCGGCCCGGGACTAGCGGGAGGAGGGAATACGCAGTATTTT
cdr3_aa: CASAGPGLAGGGNTQYF

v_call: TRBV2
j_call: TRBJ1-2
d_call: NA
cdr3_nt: TGTGCCAGCAGTGGGGAGTTAGTCTATGGCTACACCTTC
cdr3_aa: CASSGELVYGYTF

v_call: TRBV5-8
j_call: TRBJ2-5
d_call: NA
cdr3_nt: TGTGCCAGCAGCTTTACGGTGGGGGGTTTTGAGACCCAGTACTTC
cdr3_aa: CASSFTVGGFETQYF

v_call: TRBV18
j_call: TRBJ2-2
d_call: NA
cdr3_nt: TGTGCCAGCTCAGAGGGTAACCGCGGTACCGGGGAGCTGTTTTTT
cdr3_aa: CASSEGNRGTGELFF

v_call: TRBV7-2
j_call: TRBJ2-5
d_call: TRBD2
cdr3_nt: TGTGCCAGCAGCCCAACACCACTAGCGGGAGGGCAGCAGTACTTC
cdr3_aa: CASSPTPLAGGQQYF

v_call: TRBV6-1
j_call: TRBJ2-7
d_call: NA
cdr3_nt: TGTGCCAGCAGTGATTCGAACTTAATCTACGAGCAGTACTTC
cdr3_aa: CASSDSNLIYEQYF

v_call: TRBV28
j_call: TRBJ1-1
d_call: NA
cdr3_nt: TGTGCCAGCAGTTTAGAAGACGCGGGCCTGAACACTGAAGCTTTCTTT
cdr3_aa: CASSLEDAGLNTEAFF

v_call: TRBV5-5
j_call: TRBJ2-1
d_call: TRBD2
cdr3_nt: TGTGCCAGCAGCCCCGTGGGGCGGGAGGGTGACAATGAGCAGTTCTTC
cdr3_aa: CASSPVGREGDNEQFF